Below, one T cell receptor (beta chain) is given with its context. Its antigen remains unidentified. The study ran its PCR with 60 Vbeta and 13 Jbeta primers. Method: immunoSEQ multiplex PCR; TCRdb's copy keeps in-frame clones and lacks some. The top ten clones hold less than 1.5% of a sample with some 140,000 clones, 60% to 85% of them seen once. The sample belongs to a study of cytomegalovirus exposure and HLA in healthy donors. In the study overall: Approximately 80 million unique TCRs from HLA-typed donors were held in an early data release.

Overall study results and limits: Using a false discovery rate of 0.05, a later analysis showed that 15,000 to 20,000 TCR beta sequences were associated with HLA alleles.

This CDR3 has 14 residues. The germline gives CDR1 SGHTA, CDR2 FQGTGA. Trimming removed 1 base at V and 5 bases at J, with 11 bases between. V usage is TRBV7-3 and J usage is TRBJ2-5, with TRBD2 as a possible D gene (6 bases). This receptor was taken from a male donor in good health and CMV-seropositive. Material for sequencing was PBMCs. The CDR3 DNA sequence: TGTGCCAGCAGCTTAAGTGGCGGGACCGAGACCCAGTACTTC. Translating gives CASSLSGGTETQYF.